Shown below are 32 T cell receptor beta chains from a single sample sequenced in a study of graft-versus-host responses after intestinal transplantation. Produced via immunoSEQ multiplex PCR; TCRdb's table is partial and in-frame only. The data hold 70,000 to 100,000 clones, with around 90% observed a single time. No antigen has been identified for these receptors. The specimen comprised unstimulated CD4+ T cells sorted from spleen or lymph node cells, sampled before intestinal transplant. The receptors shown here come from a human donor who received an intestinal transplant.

Written as DNA, the CDR3 is TGTGCCAGCACGCGAGCGGGATCACCATCCTACGAGCAGTACTTC. This sequence encodes CASTRAGSPSYEQYF. The V gene is TRBV2, the J gene TRBJ2-7; 7 bases match TRBD2. The germline CDR1 and CDR2 sequences are SNHLY and FYNNEI. The length of the CDR3 is 15 residues. Losses at the gene ends were 7 bases for V and 1 base for J; bases not matched to a gene: 10.

DNA for the CDR3: TGTGCCAGCAGTTTCAGGGAGAACACTGAAGCTTTCTTT. Protein product: CASSFRENTEAFF. This sequence joins TRBV27 and TRBJ1-1; D perhaps matches TRBD1 (5 bases). The germline gives CDR1 MNHEY, CDR2 SMNVEV (reference sequence). The germline V and J ends were trimmed by 3 bases and 1 base, with 6 bases remaining between them. The length of the CDR3 is 13 residues.

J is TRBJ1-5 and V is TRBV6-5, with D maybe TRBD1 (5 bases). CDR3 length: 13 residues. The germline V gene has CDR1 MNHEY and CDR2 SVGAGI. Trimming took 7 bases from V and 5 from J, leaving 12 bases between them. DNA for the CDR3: TGTGCCAGCAATCAGGGTAGGGATCAGCCCCAGCATTTT. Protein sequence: CASNQGRDQPQHF.

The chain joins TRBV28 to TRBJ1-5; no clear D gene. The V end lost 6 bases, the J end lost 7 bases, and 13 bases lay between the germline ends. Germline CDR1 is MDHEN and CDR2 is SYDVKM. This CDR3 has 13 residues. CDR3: CASSHEILQPQHF. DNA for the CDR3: TGTGCCAGCAGCCATGAAATTCTACAGCCCCAGCATTTT.

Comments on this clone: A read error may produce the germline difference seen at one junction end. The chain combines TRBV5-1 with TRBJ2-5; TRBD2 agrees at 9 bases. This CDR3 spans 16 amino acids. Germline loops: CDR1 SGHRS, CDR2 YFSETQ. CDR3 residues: CASSLGVAGEQGTQYF. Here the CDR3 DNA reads TGCGCCAGCAGCTTGGGGGTAGCGGGAGAGCAAGGGACCCAGTACTTC.

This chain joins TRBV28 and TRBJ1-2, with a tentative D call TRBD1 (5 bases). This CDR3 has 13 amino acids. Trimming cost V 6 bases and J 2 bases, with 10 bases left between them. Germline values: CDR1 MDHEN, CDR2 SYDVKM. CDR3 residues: CASSQGGNYGYTF. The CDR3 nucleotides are TGTGCCAGCAGCCAGGGAGGGAACTATGGCTACACCTTC.

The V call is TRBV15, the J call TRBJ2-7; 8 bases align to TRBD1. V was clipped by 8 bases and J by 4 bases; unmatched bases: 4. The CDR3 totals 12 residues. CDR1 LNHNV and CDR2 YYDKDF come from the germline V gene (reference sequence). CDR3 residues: CATRDRIYEQYF. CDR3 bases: TGTGCCACCCGGGACAGGATTTACGAGCAGTACTTC.

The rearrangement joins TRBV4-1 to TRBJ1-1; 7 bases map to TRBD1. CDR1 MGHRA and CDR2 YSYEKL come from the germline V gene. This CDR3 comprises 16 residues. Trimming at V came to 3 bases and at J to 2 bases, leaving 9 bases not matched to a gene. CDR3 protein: CASSHGGQTINTEAFF. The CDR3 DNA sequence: TGCGCCAGCAGCCATGGGGGACAGACAATAAACACTGAAGCTTTCTTT.

The CDR3 loop is CASSSGTRGGTDTQYF. Written as DNA, the CDR3 is TGTGCCAGCAGCTCAGGGACTAGGGGGGGCACAGATACGCAGTATTTT. V gene TRBV7-2 combines with J gene TRBJ2-3; 8 positions match TRBD2. CDR3 length: 16 amino acids. V dropped 4 bases and J dropped 1; count of bases not matched to a gene: 7. Germline lookup yields CDR1 SGHTA and CDR2 FQGNSA. The full variable domain, its missing parts supplied by reference TRBV7-2 and TRBJ2-3, is GAGVSQSPSNKVTEKGKDVELRCDPISGHTALYWYRQSLGQGLEFLIYFQGNSAPDKSGLPSDRFSAERTGGSVSTLTIQRTQQEDSAVYLCASSSGTRGGTDTQYFGPGTRLTVL.

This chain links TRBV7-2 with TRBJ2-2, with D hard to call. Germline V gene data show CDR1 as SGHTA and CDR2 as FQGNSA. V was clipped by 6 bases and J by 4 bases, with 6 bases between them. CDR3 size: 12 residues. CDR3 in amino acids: CASRQVTGELFF. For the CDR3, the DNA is TGTGCCAGCAGACAAGTCACCGGGGAGCTGTTTTTT.

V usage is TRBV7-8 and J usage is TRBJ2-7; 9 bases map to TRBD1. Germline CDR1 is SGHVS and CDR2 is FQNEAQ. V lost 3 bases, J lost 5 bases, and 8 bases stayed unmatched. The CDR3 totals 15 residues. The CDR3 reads CASSFGQGFLHEQYF. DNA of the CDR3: TGTGCCAGCAGCTTCGGACAGGGGTTTCTACACGAGCAGTACTTC.

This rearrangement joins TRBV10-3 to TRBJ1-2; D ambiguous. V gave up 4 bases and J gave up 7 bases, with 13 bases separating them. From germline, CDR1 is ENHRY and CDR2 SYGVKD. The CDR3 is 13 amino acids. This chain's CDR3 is CAISVDTVSGYTF. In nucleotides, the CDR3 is TGTGCCATCAGTGTGGATACAGTCTCTGGCTACACCTTC.

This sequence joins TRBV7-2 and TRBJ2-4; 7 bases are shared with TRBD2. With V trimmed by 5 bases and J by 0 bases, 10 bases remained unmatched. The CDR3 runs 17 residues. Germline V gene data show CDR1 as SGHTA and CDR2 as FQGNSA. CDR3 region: CASSLGLREAAKNIQYF. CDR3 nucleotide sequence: TGTGCCAGCAGCCTAGGTCTCCGGGAGGCAGCCAAAAACATTCAGTACTTC.

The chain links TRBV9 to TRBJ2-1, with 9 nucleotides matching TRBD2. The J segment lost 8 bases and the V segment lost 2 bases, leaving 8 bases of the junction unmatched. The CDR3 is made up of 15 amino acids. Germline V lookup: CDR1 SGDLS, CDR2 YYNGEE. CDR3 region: CASSVGTSKFDEQFF. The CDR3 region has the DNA TGTGCCAGCAGCGTCGGGACTAGCAAGTTCGATGAGCAGTTCTTC.

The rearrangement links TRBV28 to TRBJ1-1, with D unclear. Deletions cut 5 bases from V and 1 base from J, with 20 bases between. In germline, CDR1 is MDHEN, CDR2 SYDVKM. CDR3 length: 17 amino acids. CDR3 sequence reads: CASSPARHSYKNTEAFF. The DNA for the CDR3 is TGTGCCAGCAGTCCTGCCCGGCACAGCTATAAGAACACTGAAGCTTTCTTT.

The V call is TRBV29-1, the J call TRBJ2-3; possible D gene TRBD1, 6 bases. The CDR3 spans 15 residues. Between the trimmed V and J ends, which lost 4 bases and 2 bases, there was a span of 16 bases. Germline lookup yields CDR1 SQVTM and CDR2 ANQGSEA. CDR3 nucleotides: TGCAGCGTTGGCCACCGGGACACCTCCACAGATACGCAGTATTTT. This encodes CSVGHRDTSTDTQYF.

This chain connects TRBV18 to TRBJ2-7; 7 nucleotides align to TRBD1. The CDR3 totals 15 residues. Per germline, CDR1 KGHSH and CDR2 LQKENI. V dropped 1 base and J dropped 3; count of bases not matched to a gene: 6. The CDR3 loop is CASSPLGQVVYEQYF. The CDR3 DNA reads TGTGCCAGCTCACCACTAGGACAGGTAGTCTACGAGCAGTACTTC.

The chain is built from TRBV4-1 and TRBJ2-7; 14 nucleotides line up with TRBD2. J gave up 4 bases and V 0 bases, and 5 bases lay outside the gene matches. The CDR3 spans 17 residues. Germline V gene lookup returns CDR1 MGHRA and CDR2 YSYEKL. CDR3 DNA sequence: TGCGCCAGCAGCCAAGAAGGACTAGCGGGGGGAAGGTACGAGCAGTACTTC. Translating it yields CASSQEGLAGGRYEQYF.

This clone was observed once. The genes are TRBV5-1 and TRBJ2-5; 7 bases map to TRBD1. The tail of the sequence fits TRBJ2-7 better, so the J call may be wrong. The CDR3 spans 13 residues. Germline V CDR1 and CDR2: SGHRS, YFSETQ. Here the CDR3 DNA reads TGCGCCAGCAGCTTGGAAGGGGGCCGCGAGCAGTACTTC. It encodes CASSLEGGREQYF.

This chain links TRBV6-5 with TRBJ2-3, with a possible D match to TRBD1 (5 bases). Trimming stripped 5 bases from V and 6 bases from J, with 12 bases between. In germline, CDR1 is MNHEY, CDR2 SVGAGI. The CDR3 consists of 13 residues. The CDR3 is CASSMGQMDTQYF. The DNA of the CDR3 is TGTGCCAGCAGTATGGGGCAAATGGATACGCAGTATTTT.

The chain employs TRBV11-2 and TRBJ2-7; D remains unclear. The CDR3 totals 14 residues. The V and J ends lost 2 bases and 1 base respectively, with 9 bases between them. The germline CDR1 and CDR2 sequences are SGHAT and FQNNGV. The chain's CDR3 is CASSLMWQSYEQYF. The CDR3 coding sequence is TGTGCCAGCAGCTTAATGTGGCAGTCCTACGAGCAGTACTTC.

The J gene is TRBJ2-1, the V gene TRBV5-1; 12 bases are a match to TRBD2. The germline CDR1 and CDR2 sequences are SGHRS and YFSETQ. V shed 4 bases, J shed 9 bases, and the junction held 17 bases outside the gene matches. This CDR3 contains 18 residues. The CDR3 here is CASSLIEGLAGRGGEQFF. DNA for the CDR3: TGCGCCAGCAGCCTGATTGAGGGACTAGCGGGTAGAGGGGGTGAGCAGTTCTTC.

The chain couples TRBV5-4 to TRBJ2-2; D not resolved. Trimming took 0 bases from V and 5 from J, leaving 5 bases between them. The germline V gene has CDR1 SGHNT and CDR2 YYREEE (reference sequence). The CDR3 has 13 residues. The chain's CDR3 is CASSLDRTGELFF. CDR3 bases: TGTGCCAGCAGCTTGGACAGAACCGGGGAGCTGTTTTTT.

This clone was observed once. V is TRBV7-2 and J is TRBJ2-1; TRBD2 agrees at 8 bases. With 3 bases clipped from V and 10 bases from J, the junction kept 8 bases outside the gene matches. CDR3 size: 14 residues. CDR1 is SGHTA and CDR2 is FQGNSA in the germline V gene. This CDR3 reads CASSFGGRSGEQFF. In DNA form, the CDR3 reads TGTGCCAGCAGCTTCGGCGGGAGGAGTGGGGAGCAGTTCTTC.

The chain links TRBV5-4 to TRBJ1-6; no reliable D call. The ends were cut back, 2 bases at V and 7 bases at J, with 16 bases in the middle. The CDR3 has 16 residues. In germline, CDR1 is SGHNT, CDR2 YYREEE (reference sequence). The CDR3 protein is CASSLGLEGVNSPLHF. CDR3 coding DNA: TGTGCCAGCAGCTTAGGTTTGGAGGGTGTGAATTCACCCCTCCACTTT.

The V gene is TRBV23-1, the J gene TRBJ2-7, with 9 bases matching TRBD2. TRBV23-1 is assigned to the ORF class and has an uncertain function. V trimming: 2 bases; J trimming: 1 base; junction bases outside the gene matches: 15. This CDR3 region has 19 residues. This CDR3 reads CASSQVASGANGSSYEQYF. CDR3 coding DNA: TGCGCCAGCAGTCAAGTGGCTAGCGGGGCCAATGGGAGTTCCTACGAGCAGTACTTC.

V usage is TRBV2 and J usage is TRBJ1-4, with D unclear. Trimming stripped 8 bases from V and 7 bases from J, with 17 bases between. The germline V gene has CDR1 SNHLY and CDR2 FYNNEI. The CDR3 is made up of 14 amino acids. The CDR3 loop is CASAREPRFEKLFF. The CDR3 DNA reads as TGTGCCAGCGCACGGGAGCCACGATTTGAAAAACTGTTTTTT.

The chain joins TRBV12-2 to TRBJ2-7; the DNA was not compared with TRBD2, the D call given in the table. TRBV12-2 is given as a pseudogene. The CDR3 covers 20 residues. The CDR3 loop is CASRLPPTRTSGIYPYEQYF. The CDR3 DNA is TGTGCAAGTCGCTTACCCCCTACACGGACTAGCGGGATCTATCCCTACGAGCAGTACTTC.

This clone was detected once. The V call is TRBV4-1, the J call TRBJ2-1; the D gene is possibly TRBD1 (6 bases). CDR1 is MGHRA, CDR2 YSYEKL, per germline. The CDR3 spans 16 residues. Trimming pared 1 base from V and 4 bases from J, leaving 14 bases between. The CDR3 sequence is CASSQGPQGYYNEQFF. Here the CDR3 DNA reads TGCGCCAGCAGCCAAGGTCCTCAGGGGTATTACAATGAGCAGTTCTTC.

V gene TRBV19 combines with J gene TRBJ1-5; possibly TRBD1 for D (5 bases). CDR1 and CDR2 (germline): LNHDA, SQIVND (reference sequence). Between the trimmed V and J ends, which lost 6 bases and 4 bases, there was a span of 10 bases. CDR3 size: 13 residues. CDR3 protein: CASRPRGNQPQHF. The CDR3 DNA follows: TGTGCCAGTAGGCCCCGGGGGAATCAGCCCCAGCATTTT. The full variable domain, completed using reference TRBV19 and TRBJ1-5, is DGGITQSPKYLFRKEGQNVTLSCEQNLNHDAMYWYRQDPGQGLRLIYYSQIVNDFQKGDIAEGYSVSREKKESFPLTVTSAQKNPTAFYLCASRPRGNQPQHFGDGTRLSIL.

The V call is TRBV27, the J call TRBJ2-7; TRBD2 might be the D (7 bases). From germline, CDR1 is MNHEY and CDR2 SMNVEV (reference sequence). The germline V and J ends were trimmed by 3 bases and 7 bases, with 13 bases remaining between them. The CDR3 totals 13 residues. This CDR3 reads CASSFRGAKEQYF. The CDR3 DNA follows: TGTGCCAGCAGTTTCCGGGGGGCGAAAGAGCAGTACTTC.

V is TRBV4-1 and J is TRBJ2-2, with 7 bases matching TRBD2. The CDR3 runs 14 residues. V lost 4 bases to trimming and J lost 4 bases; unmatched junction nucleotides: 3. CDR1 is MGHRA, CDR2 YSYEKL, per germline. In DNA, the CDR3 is TGCGCCAGCAGCCCACTAGCGCTCACCGGGGAGCTGTTTTTT. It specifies CASSPLALTGELFF.